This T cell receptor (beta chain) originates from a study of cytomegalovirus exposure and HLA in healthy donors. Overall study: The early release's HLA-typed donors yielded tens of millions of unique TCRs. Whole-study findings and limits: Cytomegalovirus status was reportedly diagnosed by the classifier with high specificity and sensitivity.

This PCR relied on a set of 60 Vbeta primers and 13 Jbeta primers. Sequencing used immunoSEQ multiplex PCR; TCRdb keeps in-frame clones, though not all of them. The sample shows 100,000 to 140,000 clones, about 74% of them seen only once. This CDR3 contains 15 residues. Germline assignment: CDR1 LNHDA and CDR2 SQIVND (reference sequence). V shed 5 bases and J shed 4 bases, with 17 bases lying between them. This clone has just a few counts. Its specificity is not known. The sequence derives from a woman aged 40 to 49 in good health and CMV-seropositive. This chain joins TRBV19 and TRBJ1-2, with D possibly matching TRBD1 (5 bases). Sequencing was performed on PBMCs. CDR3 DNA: TGTGCCAGTAGTCTCGGGCGGGGCGCAGGCTATGGCTACACCTTC. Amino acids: CASSLGRGAGYGYTF. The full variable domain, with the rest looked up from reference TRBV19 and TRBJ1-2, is DGGITQSPKYLFRKEGQNVTLSCEQNLNHDAMYWYRQDPGQGLRLIYYSQIVNDFQKGDIAEGYSVSREKKESFPLTVTSAQKNPTAFYLCASSLGRGAGYGYTFGSGTRLTVV.